The present T cell receptor (beta chain) was sequenced within a study of T cells after yellow fever vaccination. Study-wide background: The fractions with low cell numbers were processed using SMART-Seq v4 Ultra Low Input. Points from the study as a whole: Detected again after the booster were most primary-vaccination clones, at nearly 97% CD4 and roughly 88% CD8. A faster peak, day 5 versus 15, was reached by the weaker secondary response.

Template-switching 5'RACE yielded the TCR cDNA; a universal primer site and UMIs were added in the process. From the 5' RACE reads, TCRdb called clonotypes with MiXCR, one entry per CDR3 protein. The sample records 300,000 to 400,000 distinct CDR3 sequences, roughly 9.4% being singletons. This clonotype was counted only a few times. Its antigen is not identified. The germline gives CDR1 MGHRA, CDR2 YSYEKL. The CDR3 runs to 14 residues. Trimming pared 3 bases from V and 3 bases from J, leaving 9 bases between. The receptor was isolated from a man aged 18-30 years who received the YFV17D yellow fever vaccine. The specimen comprised PBMCs, sampled on the day of the first yellow fever vaccination. The gene calls are TRBV4-1 and TRBJ2-1, with TRBD1 as a possible D gene (6 bases). The chain's CDR3 is CASSHPGHYNEQFF. CDR3 sequence (DNA): TGCGCCAGCAGCCACCCGGGACACTACAATGAGCAGTTCTTC.